This entry is about one TCR beta chain. These data originate in a study of blood T cell repertoires in COVID-19. Study as a whole: Acute and convalescent COVID-19 specimens originated in the United States, Italy and Spain.

Those enrolled in Seattle joined during active infection and were followed longitudinally afterward. Trimming took 4 bases from V and 2 from J, leaving 11 bases between them. The CDR3 is 14 residues long. Per germline, CDR1 KGHSH and CDR2 LQKENI. Assay: immunoSEQ multiplex PCR; the TCRdb copy retains only in-frame clones and omits some. The sample includes about 410,000 clones, 89% seen only once; the top ten take roughly 1.6%. Material: peripheral blood. The chain combines TRBV18 with TRBJ1-1; tentative D call: TRBD1 (6 bases). The TCR comes from a middle-aged woman with COVID-19, enrolled during active disease. The CDR3 DNA reads TGTGCCAGCTCACACGACAGGCTCAACACTGAAGCTTTCTTT. Translating it yields CASSHDRLNTEAFF.